This T cell receptor beta chain was retrieved from a study of blood T cell repertoires in COVID-19. Study overall: Sites across the United States, Italy and Spain contributed samples from acute and convalescent COVID-19.

This clone was observed once. Trimming took off 7 bases at V and 7 bases at J, with 14 bases between the two ends. There are 12 residues in the CDR3. Looked up from germline, CDR1 is SQVTM and CDR2 is ANQGSEA. Authors' processing steps: Estimated nucleated cell counts came from reference gene primer amplification. Sequenced by immunoSEQ multiplex PCR; TCRdb stores in-frame clones only, minus some. The D gene and trimming were derived from the DNA, and the V and J assignments and clone size from that table. The table lists 170,000 or so clones, 80% to 90% of them singletons, with around 8.6% in the top ten.

The genes are TRBV29-1 and TRBJ1-5; D is possibly TRBD1 (6 bases). Input material: peripheral blood. The receptor comes from a man aged 45 to 65 with active or convalescent COVID-19. CDR3 region: CSASVQGQPQHF. The CDR3 nucleotides are TGCAGCGCCTCCGTCCAGGGGCAGCCCCAGCATTTT.